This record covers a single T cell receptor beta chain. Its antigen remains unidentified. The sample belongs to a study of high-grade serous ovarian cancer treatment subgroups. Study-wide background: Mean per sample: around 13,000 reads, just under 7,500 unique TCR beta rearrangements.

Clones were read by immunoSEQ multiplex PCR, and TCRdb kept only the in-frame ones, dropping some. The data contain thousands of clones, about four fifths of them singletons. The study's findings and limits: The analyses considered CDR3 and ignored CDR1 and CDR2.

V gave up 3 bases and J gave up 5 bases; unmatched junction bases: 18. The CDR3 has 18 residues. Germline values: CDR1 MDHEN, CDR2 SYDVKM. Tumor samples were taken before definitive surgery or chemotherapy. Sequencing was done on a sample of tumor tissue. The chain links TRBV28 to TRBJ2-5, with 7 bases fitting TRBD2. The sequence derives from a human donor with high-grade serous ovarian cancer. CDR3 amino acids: CASSFSTGLGSISETQYF. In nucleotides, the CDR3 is TGTGCCAGCAGTTTTTCGACCGGACTAGGATCGATCAGTGAGACCCAGTACTTC.